Given below is one TCR beta chain in context. This entry comes from a study of blood T cell repertoires in COVID-19. Study background: PBMCs, B-cell-depleted T cells, or T cells were the source of the cDNA or gDNA that made up the material.

CDR1 is MNHEY, CDR2 SVGAGI, per germline. The CDR3 contains 14 residues. V lost 5 bases and J lost 2, with 12 bases in between. How the authors handled the data: Reference gene primer amplification yielded estimated nucleated cell counts. TCRdb's table, derived via immunoSEQ multiplex PCR, lists solely in-frame clones and lacks some. That table supplies the V and J calls and clone size; D and trimming were determined from the DNA. The sample yields 150,000 to 200,000 clones, roughly 77% seen once. Clinical history reported by participants formed the basis on which cohorts were assigned. The TCR comes from a woman aged 50 to 60 with acute COVID-19. The V call is TRBV6-5, the J call TRBJ1-2, with D possibly being TRBD1 (6 bases). The sample comprised PBMCs or T cells enriched from blood (not recorded which). The DNA for the CDR3 is TGTGCCAGCAGTAGAAGGACAGAAAACTATGGCTACACCTTC. It yields the protein CASSRRTENYGYTF.